Listed here are 18 T cell receptor beta chains from one sample, sequenced in a study of shared clonotypes between healthy human individuals. Produced via immunoSEQ multiplex PCR; TCRdb's table is partial and in-frame only. The sample consists of 1.5 million to 1.9 million clones, around 98% of them appearing once. Sequenced sample: naive CD4+ T cells sorted from blood. Subset here: CD45RA+ positively selected. The receptors stem from a man aged 30-40 years in good health.

The chain is built from TRBV11-2 and TRBJ2-1; 9 bases map to TRBD2. The CDR3 totals 15 residues. The ends lost 5 bases at V and 12 bases at J; junction bases unmatched: 14. Germline CDR1 is SGHAT and CDR2 is FQNNGV. The CDR3 protein is CASSARSIAGVGQFF. CDR3 DNA sequence: TGTGCCAGCAGCGCCCGGTCGATAGCGGGAGTAGGGCAGTTCTTC. Supplemented by reference TRBV11-2 and TRBJ2-1, the full variable domain reads EAGVAQSPRYKIIEKRQSVAFWCNPISGHATLYWYQQILGQGPKLLIQFQNNGVVDDSQLPKDRFSAERLKGVDSTLKIQPAKLEDSAVYLCASSARSIAGVGQFFGPGTRLTVL.

The genes are TRBV28 and TRBJ1-5, with 8 bases fitting TRBD1. This CDR3 has 13 amino acids. Germline-derived CDR1 and CDR2 are MDHEN and SYDVKM. V lost 5 bases to trimming and J lost 7 bases; unmatched junction nucleotides: 4. The CDR3 coding sequence is TGTGCCAGCAGTAGGACAGGGTCCCAGCCCCAGCATTTT. This gives the protein CASSRTGSQPQHF. Based on the CDR3 plus reference TRBV28 and TRBJ1-5, the full variable domain is DVKVTQSSRYLVKRTGEKVFLECVQDMDHENMFWYRQDPGLGLRLIYFSYDVKMKEKGDIPEGYSVSREKKERFSLILESASTNQTSMYLCASSRTGSQPQHFGDGTRLSIL.

The V gene is TRBV15, the J gene TRBJ2-2, with D tentatively TRBD1 (5 bases). CDR3 length: 18 residues. Germline V lookup: CDR1 LNHNV, CDR2 YYDKDF (reference sequence). V lost 0 bases and J 0 bases, leaving 14 bases between the germline ends. This CDR3 reads CATSRDWGVKTNTGELFF. For the CDR3, the DNA is TGTGCCACCAGCAGAGATTGGGGCGTTAAGACGAACACCGGGGAGCTGTTTTTT. The variable domain in full, completed from reference TRBV15 and TRBJ2-2, reads DAMVIQNPRYQVTQFGKPVTLSCSQTLNHNVMYWYQQKSSQAPKLLFHYYDKDFNNEADTPDNFQSRRPNTSFCFLDIRSPGLGDTAMYLCATSRDWGVKTNTGELFFGEGSRLTVL.

The chain links TRBV11-1 to TRBJ2-7, with D perhaps TRBD1 or TRBD2 (5 bases each). The germline CDR1 and CDR2 sequences are SGHAT and FQDESV (reference sequence). The V end was cut by 5 bases, the J end by 4 bases, with 21 bases between. The length of the CDR3 is 16 residues. CDR3 residues: CASSPRARDLNYEQYF. CDR3 in DNA: TGTGCCAGCAGCCCGAGAGCCCGGGACCTTAATTACGAGCAGTACTTC.

J is TRBJ2-5 and V is TRBV5-6; no clear D. Germline CDR1 is SGHDT and CDR2 is YYEEEE. Trimming took off 2 bases at V and 6 bases at J, with 14 bases between the two ends. The CDR3 is made up of 14 amino acids. CDR3 sequence reads: CASSFQTRAKTQYF. CDR3 coding DNA: TGTGCCAGCAGCTTCCAGACAAGGGCGAAGACCCAGTACTTC.

This rearrangement joins TRBV27 to TRBJ2-3; 7 nucleotides match TRBD1. J lost 6 bases, V lost 3 bases, and 15 bases had no gene match. This CDR3 comprises 17 residues. Germline V gives CDR1 MNHEY, CDR2 SMNVEV (reference sequence). CDR3 residues: CASSFDRLTGQRDTQYF. The CDR3 region has the DNA TGTGCCAGCAGTTTTGATAGGTTGACAGGGCAACGGGATACGCAGTATTTT.

V usage is TRBV11-2 and J usage is TRBJ2-7; perhaps TRBD1 as D (5 bases). CDR1 and CDR2 (germline): SGHAT, FQNNGV. V was clipped by 4 bases and J by 3 bases, with 13 bases between them. This CDR3 has 14 residues. Here the CDR3 reads CASSSQTEIYEQYF. In nucleotides, the CDR3 is TGTGCCAGCAGCTCACAGACAGAGATCTACGAGCAGTACTTC.

The chain combines TRBV19 with TRBJ1-5; 9 bases align to TRBD1. With V trimmed by 6 bases and J by 8 bases, 8 bases remained unmatched. Germline V CDR1 and CDR2: LNHDA, SQIVND (reference sequence). The CDR3 is 14 amino acids. CDR3: CASRHTGGAEPQHF. CDR3 nucleotides: TGTGCCAGTAGGCATACAGGGGGCGCGGAGCCCCAGCATTTT. Based on the CDR3 plus reference TRBV19 and TRBJ1-5, the full variable domain is DGGITQSPKYLFRKEGQNVTLSCEQNLNHDAMYWYRQDPGQGLRLIYYSQIVNDFQKGDIAEGYSVSREKKESFPLTVTSAQKNPTAFYLCASRHTGGAEPQHFGDGTRLSIL.

V gene TRBV5-5 combines with J gene TRBJ1-4; D gene uncertain. The CDR3 length is 15 residues. V gave up 2 bases and J gave up 7 bases, with 15 bases separating them. Germline assignment: CDR1 SGHKS and CDR2 YYEKEE (reference sequence). The CDR3 region has the DNA TGTGCCAGCAGCTTTACAACGGTTAGGGTTGAAAAACTGTTTTTT. Encoded protein: CASSFTTVRVEKLFF.

J is TRBJ2-2 and V is TRBV5-1, with D perhaps TRBD1 (6 bases). Trimming removed 3 bases at V and 3 bases at J, with 15 bases between. CDR1 is SGHRS, CDR2 YFSETQ, per germline. CDR3 length: 16 residues. The CDR3, as DNA: TGCGCCAGCAGCTCCCGTAGGGGGTTGGACACCGGGGAGCTGTTTTTT. This encodes CASSSRRGLDTGELFF.

The V and J genes are TRBV6-6 and TRBJ1-5; 8 bases are a match to TRBD1. Germline V gene sequence: CDR1 MNHNY, CDR2 SVGAGI (reference sequence). After removal of 4 bases from V and 5 bases from J, the junction contained 4 bases not matched to a gene. The CDR3 has 14 residues. As DNA, the CDR3 is TGTGCCAGCAGTTCCCGGGACAGGTATCAGCCCCAGCATTTT. Translation: CASSSRDRYQPQHF.

This clone was detected once. The chain employs TRBV5-1 and TRBJ2-7, with 11 bases aligning to TRBD2. Per germline, CDR1 SGHRS and CDR2 YFSETQ. The CDR3 consists of 15 residues. Losses at the gene ends were 4 bases for V and 3 bases for J; bases not matched to a gene: 6. CDR3 sequence reads: CASSTVAGGLYEQYF. The CDR3 DNA is TGCGCCAGCAGCACCGTAGCGGGAGGGCTCTACGAGCAGTACTTC.

To note about this clone: Within the sample, other DNA sequences also encode this same CDR3. This chain joins TRBV18 and TRBJ2-3; D is possibly TRBD1 (6 bases). The CDR3 is made up of 15 amino acids. Germline V gene sequence: CDR1 KGHSH, CDR2 LQKENI. Trimming removed 1 base at V and 0 bases at J, with 8 bases between. In nucleotides, the CDR3 is TGTGCCAGCTCACCACAGAGGGGGAGCACAGATACGCAGTATTTT. Its translation is CASSPQRGSTDTQYF.

The chain has TRBV5-1 and TRBJ2-1; TRBD2 agrees at 10 bases. Trimming took 5 bases from V and 4 from J; bases not matched to a gene: 6. Germline V gives CDR1 SGHRS, CDR2 YFSETQ. The CDR3 is 15 amino acids. This CDR3 reads CASRTASGGYNEQFF. The CDR3 DNA is TGCGCCAGCAGAACGGCTAGCGGGGGTTACAATGAGCAGTTCTTC.

The chain is built from TRBV11-2 and TRBJ2-5; no definite D call. V lost 5 bases to trimming and J lost 2 bases, with 3 bases between them. The CDR3 consists of 11 residues. The germline gives CDR1 SGHAT, CDR2 FQNNGV. In DNA, the CDR3 is TGTGCCAGCAGCAATCAAGAGACCCAGTACTTC. Translated: CASSNQETQYF.

The J gene is TRBJ2-7, the V gene TRBV9, with TRBD2 as a possible D gene (5 bases). This CDR3 is 13 amino acids long. V was shortened by 0 bases and J by 3 bases, with 7 bases between the two germline ends. Germline-derived CDR1 and CDR2 are SGDLS and YYNGEE. CDR3 nucleotides: TGTGCCAGCAGCGTAGGGGAGCTCTACGAGCAGTACTTC. It translates to CASSVGELYEQYF. Drawing the rest from reference TRBV9 and TRBJ2-7, the complete variable domain is DSGVTQTPKHLITATGQRVTLRCSPRSGDLSVYWYQQSLDQGLQFLIQYYNGEERAKGNILERFSAQQFPDLHSELNLSSLELGDSALYFCASSVGELYEQYFGPGTRLTVT.

The V call is TRBV7-9, the J call TRBJ2-2, with D possibly being TRBD1 (6 bases). This CDR3 region has 16 residues. Trimming left V 7 bases short and J 2 bases short, with 17 bases between. Germline V gene sequence: CDR1 SEHNR, CDR2 FQNEAQ (reference sequence). CDR3 DNA sequence: TGTGCCAGCACCCTGAGACAGGACGGTAACACCGGGGAGCTGTTTTTT. Encoded protein: CASTLRQDGNTGELFF.

The chain links TRBV18 to TRBJ2-7; unclear D gene. The V gene's germline CDR1 is KGHSH and CDR2 LQKENI. The V end lost 5 bases, the J end lost 2 bases, and 16 bases lay between the germline ends. The CDR3 loop spans 15 amino acids. CDR3 sequence (DNA): TGTGCCAGCTCATTTCTCCGGGCCCCGACCTACGAGCAGTACTTC. The encoded protein is CASSFLRAPTYEQYF.